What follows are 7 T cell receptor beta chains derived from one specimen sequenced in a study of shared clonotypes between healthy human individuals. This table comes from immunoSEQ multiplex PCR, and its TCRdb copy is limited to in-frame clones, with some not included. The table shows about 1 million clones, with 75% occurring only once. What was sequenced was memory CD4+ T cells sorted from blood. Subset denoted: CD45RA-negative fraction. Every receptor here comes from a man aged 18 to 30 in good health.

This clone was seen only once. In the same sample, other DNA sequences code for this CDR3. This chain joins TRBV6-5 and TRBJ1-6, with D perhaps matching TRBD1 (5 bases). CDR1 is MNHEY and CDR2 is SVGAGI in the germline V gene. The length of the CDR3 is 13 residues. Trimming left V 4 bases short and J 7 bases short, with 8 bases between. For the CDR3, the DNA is TGTGCCAGCAGTTTGACAGAAAATTCACCCCTCCACTTT. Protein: CASSLTENSPLHF.

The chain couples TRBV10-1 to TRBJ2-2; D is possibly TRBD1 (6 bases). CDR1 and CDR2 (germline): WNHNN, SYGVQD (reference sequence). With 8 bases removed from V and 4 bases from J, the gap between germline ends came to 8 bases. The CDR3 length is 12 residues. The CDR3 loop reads CASGQITGELFF. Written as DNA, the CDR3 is TGCGCCAGCGGACAGATCACCGGGGAGCTGTTTTTT.

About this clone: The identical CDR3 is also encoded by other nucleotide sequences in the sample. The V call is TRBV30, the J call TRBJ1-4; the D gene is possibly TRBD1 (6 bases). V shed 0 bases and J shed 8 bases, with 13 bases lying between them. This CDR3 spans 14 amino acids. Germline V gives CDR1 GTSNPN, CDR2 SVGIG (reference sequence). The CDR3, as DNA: TGTGCCTGGAGTGTAGGAGGGGGAGGCGAAAAACTGTTTTTT. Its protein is CAWSVGGGGEKLFF. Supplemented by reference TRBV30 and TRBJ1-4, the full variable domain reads SQTIHQWPATLVQPVGSPLSLECTVEGTSNPNLYWYRQAAGRGLQLLFYSVGIGQISSEVPQNLSASRPQDRQFILSSKKLLLSDSGFYLCAWSVGGGGEKLFFGSGTQLSVL.

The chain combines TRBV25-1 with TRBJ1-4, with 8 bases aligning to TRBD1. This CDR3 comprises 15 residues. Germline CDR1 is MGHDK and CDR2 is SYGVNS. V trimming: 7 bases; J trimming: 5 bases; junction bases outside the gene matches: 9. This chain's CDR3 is CASKEPGQDNEKLFF. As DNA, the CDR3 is TGTGCCAGCAAAGAACCGGGACAGGACAATGAAAAACTGTTTTTT.

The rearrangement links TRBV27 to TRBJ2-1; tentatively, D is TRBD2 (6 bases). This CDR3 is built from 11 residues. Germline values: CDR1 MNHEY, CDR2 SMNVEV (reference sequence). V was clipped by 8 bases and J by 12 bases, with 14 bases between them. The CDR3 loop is CASRGVRTQFF. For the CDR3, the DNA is TGTGCCAGCCGCGGGGTCCGGACGCAGTTCTTC.

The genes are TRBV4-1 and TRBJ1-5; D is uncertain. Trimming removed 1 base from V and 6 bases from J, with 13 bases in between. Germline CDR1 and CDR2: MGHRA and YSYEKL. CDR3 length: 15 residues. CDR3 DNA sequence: TGCGCCAGCAGCCAAGTGGTCGGGTTAAGTCAGCCCCAGCATTTT. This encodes CASSQVVGLSQPQHF.

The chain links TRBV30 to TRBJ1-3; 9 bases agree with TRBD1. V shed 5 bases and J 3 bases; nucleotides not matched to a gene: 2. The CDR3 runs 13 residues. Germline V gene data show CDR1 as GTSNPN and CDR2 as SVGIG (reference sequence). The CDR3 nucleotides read TGTGCCTGGGGGACAGGGAATGGAAACACCATATATTTT. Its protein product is CAWGTGNGNTIYF. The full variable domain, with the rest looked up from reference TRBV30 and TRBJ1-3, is SQTIHQWPATLVQPVGSPLSLECTVEGTSNPNLYWYRQAAGRGLQLLFYSVGIGQISSEVPQNLSASRPQDRQFILSSKKLLLSDSGFYLCAWGTGNGNTIYFGEGSWLTVV.